This T cell receptor (beta chain) came from a study of T-cell memory formation after mild COVID-19. For the study at large: Largely donor-specific TCR clusters were found.

5'RACE primed from the constant segment yielded TCR alpha and TCR beta cDNA libraries bearing sample barcodes and UMIs. TCRdb analysed the 5' RACE reads with MiXCR anew, one entry per CDR3 protein. The sample has 110,000 to 150,000 distinct CDR3 sequences; roughly 24% are singletons. Remarks on this clonotype: Its antigen is still unknown.

Study-wide results and limits: That cross-reactive memory joined was suggested by some responding clones appearing in pre-infection memory. Of the contracting clones, CD4+ ones lay mainly in CM and EM, and CD8+ ones in EMRA.

The TCR sequence derives from an adult woman who had mild COVID-19 (a few samples of this study predate the infection). Cell type and time point are not known. Source material: PBMCs or a T cell subset sorted from them (not recorded which).

The CDR3 here is CASSVTSGRAYNEQFF. The CDR3 nucleotides read TGTGCCAGCAGCGTAACTAGCGGGAGGGCCTACAATGAGCAGTTCTTC. This chain connects TRBV9 to TRBJ2-1, with 13 positions matching TRBD2. Trimming removed 1 base from V and 2 bases from J; junction bases left unmatched: 0. Germline V lookup: CDR1 SGDLS, CDR2 YYNGEE. CDR3 size: 16 residues.